These T cell receptor beta chains were read from a single sample in a study of blood T cell repertoires in COVID-19. The method was immunoSEQ multiplex PCR; TCRdb's version includes in-frame clones alone and lacks a portion of them. The profile shows roughly 75,000 clones, approximately 86% of them singletons. Sequenced sample: peripheral blood. The source of these receptors is a man older than 75 with COVID-19, enrolled during active disease. CDR3s include the opening cysteine and the closing phenylalanine or tryptophan.

TRBJ1-1,TRBV7-9,CASKEAGPAPEAFF
TRBJ1-1,TRBV10-3,CAISGGDSQPEAFF
TRBJ2-7,TRBV14,CASSFSGYEQYF
TRBJ1-3,TRBV9,CASSPDRGFGNTIYF
TRBJ1-1,TRBV3-1/TRBV3-2,CASSLQGGDTEAFF
TRBJ1-4,TRBV12-5,CASAASGNEKLFF
TRBJ1-4,TRBV18,CASSPQQALSNEKLFF
TRBJ1-4,TRBV10-2,CASRPGQVLPNEKLFF
TRBJ1-6,TRBV28,CASRIGQVNSPLHF
TRBJ1-1,TRBV7-8,CASSPRTGPMNTEAFF
TRBJ2-5,TRBV9,CASSVAPEGGETQYF
TRBJ2-6,TRBV18,CASSPIGGSGANVLTF
TRBJ2-3,TRBV4-1,CASSQGRGTDTQYF
TRBJ1-6,TRBV19,CASSITDSRSPLHF
TRBJ1-6,TRBV19,CASSIDLATVNSPLHF
TRBJ2-5,TRBV9,CASSAAGQLQETQYF
TRBJ1-5,TRBV9,CASSRGGLGQPQHF
TRBJ1-5,TRBV18,CASSPESDQPQHF
TRBJ1-4,TRBV7-9,CASSLGDRDGEKLFF
TRBJ2-7,TRBV15,CATSRKAGTSEQYF
TRBJ2-5,TRBV2,CASRRERAETQYF
TRBJ1-3,TRBV7-3,CASSSRVSGNTIYF
TRBJ2-7,TRBV27,CASGIGPQYEQYF
TRBJ1-2,TRBV7-2,CASSLDRGYYGYTF
TRBJ2-7,TRBV12-2,CASRLALAGSYEQYF
TRBJ2-5,TRBV4-1,CASSQGGWTGVVETQYF
TRBJ2-2,TRBV19,CASSIATGTGRRGNTGELFF
TRBJ1-4,TRBV5-4,CASSPTGGAGTNEKLFF
TRBJ1-1,TRBV2,CASSELSATEAFF
TRBJ1-5,TRBV3-1/TRBV3-2,CASSDRAQGNQPQHF
TRBJ1-5,TRBV28,CASSPQGWYNQPQHF
TRBJ2-7,TRBV5-1,CASSQGGHSFYEQYF
TRBJ2-3,TRBV6-5,CASRLAGNTDTQYF
TRBJ2-5,TRBV2,CASKAQSTGETQYF
TRBJ2-1,TRBV5-4,CASSLAGGGDYNEQFF
TRBJ2-3,TRBV9,CASSDSAGNTDTQYF
TRBJ2-5,TRBV12-5,CASGVGGETQYF
TRBJ1-4,TRBV20-1,CSASPGLGEKLFF
TRBJ2-5,TRBV6-5,CASNNARETQYF
TRBJ2-5,TRBV5-1,CASSLAGRGGQETQYF
TRBJ1-1,TRBV10-3,CASVSVLHTEAFF
TRBJ2-3,TRBV5-1,CASGRRDRGFTDTQYF
TRBJ1-1,TRBV10-3,CAISGGQMNTEAFF
TRBJ1-1,TRBV7-7,CASSLASGGRAFF
TRBJ2-3,TRBV11-2,CASGELTDTQYF
TRBJ1-1,TRBV20-1,CSASGTGWTEAFF
TRBJ1-1,TRBV7-2,CASSLRVSEAFF
TRBJ2-7,TRBV6-5,CASTGTSSLYEQYF
TRBJ2-5,TRBV10-2,CASSSRTPETQYF
TRBJ1-4,TRBV6-5,CASQNLRVANEKLFF
TRBJ1-2,TRBV7-9,CASSADRNGYTF
TRBJ1-5,TRBV2,CASINERDQPQHF
TRBJ1-5,TRBV9,CASSVGRGSQPQHF
TRBJ1-1,TRBV11-1,CASSLATGVAEAFF
TRBJ2-4,TRBV3-1/TRBV3-2,CASSQELGGWNIQYF
TRBJ1-1,TRBV6-5,CASTWGDTSNTEAFF
TRBJ2-1,TRBV10-3,CAISETASGSSYNEQFF
TRBJ2-5,TRBV5-6,CASSRPGGREETQYF